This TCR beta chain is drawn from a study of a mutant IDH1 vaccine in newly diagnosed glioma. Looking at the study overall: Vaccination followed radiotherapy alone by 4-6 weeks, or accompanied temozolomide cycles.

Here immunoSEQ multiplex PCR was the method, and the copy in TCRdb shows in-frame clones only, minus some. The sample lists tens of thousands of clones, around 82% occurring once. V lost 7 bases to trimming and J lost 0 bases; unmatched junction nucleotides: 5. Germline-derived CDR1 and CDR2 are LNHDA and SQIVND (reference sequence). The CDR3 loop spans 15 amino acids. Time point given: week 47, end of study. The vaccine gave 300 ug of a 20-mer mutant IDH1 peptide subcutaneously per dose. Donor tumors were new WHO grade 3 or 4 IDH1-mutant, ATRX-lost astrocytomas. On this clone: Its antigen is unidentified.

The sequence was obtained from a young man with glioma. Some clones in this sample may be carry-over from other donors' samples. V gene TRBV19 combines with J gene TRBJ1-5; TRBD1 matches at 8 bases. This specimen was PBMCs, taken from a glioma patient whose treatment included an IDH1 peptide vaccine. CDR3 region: CASTEDRGSNQPQHF. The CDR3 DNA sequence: TGTGCCAGTACCGAAGACAGGGGTAGCAATCAGCCCCAGCATTTT.